The 19 T cell receptor beta chains below were found in one sample sequenced in a study of T-cell reconstitution after alpha-beta-depleted transplantation in children. Unique molecular identifiers were built into the TCRbeta library. In TCRdb, the PCR reads were re-called with MiXCR into one record per CDR3 protein. The table lists 240,000 or so distinct CDR3 sequences, around 13% of them singletons, with 2.6% in the top ten. Sequenced here: PBMCs from the stem cell graft donor, sampled from the stem cell graft. Every receptor here comes from a human donor who donated a stem cell graft to a child with acute lymphoblastic leukemia.

This chain links TRBV27 with TRBJ1-1; D possibly corresponds to TRBD1 (5 bases). CDR1 and CDR2 (germline): MNHEY, SMNVEV (reference sequence). V lost 8 bases and J lost 1, with 11 bases in between. CDR3 length equals 13 residues. In nucleotides, the CDR3 is TGTGCCAGCTCCCTCGGGACGAACACTGAAGCTTTCTTT. Protein product: CASSLGTNTEAFF.

This clonotype appeared many times. The V call is TRBV29-1, the J call TRBJ2-5; D not resolved. CDR3 length equals 15 residues. Looked up from germline, CDR1 is SQVTM and CDR2 is ANQGSEA. Between the trimmed V and J ends, which lost 3 bases and 1 base, there was a span of 15 bases. CDR3 in amino acids: CSVDEGLGTQETQYF. As DNA, the CDR3 is TGCAGCGTTGATGAAGGCCTCGGCACCCAAGAGACCCAGTACTTC.

J is TRBJ2-1 and V is TRBV20-1, with 9 bases that match TRBD2. CDR3 length: 16 amino acids. Germline V gene lookup returns CDR1 DFQATT and CDR2 SNEGSKA (reference sequence). J lost 1 base, V lost 3 bases, and 7 bases had no gene match. CDR3 DNA sequence: TGCAGTGCTAGTTTGGCGGCGGGAGGGTCCTACAATGAGCAGTTCTTC. This gives the protein CSASLAAGGSYNEQFF.

The table lists this clonotype with a few counts. This rearrangement joins TRBV7-6 to TRBJ2-1, with 8 bases that match TRBD2. CDR1 SGHVS and CDR2 FNYEAQ come from the germline V gene. J was trimmed by 4 bases and V by 0 bases; bases with no gene match: 5. The CDR3 consists of 16 residues. CDR3 loop: CASSLAAGGEYNEQFF. Written as DNA, the CDR3 is TGTGCCAGCAGCTTAGCGGCGGGGGGCGAATACAATGAGCAGTTCTTC. The complete variable domain, with remaining parts taken from reference TRBV7-6 and TRBJ2-1, reads GAGVSQSPRYKVTKRGQDVALRCDPISGHVSLYWYRQALGQGPEFLTYFNYEAQQDKSGLPNDRFSAERPEGSISTLTIQRTEQRDSAMYRCASSLAAGGEYNEQFFGPGTRLTVL.

CDR3 amino acids: CASSPKYQGYQETQYF. CDR3 coding DNA: TGTGCCAGCAGCCCAAAGTACCAAGGGTACCAAGAGACCCAGTACTTC. The rearrangement joins TRBV11-2 to TRBJ2-5, with D unresolved. V lost 5 bases to trimming and J lost 0 bases, with 16 bases between them. CDR1 is SGHAT and CDR2 is FQNNGV in the germline V gene. The CDR3 has 16 amino acids.

This clonotype has a count of ten or more. V is TRBV7-9 and J is TRBJ2-3; possibly TRBD2 for D (6 bases). V was shortened by 3 bases and J by 0 bases, with 7 bases between the two germline ends. The CDR3 consists of 14 residues. Germline V gene sequence: CDR1 SEHNR, CDR2 FQNEAQ (reference sequence). CDR3 in amino acids: CASSFSGSTDTQYF. The CDR3 DNA sequence: TGTGCCAGCAGCTTTAGCGGTAGCACAGATACGCAGTATTTT.

This clonotype came up many times. V and J are TRBV12-3 or TRBV12-4 and TRBJ1-2; 9 bases fit TRBD1. J was trimmed by 4 bases and V by 7 bases; bases with no gene match: 7. This CDR3 has 14 residues. CDR3 loop: CASNGQGQGYGYTF. The CDR3 nucleotides are TGTGCCAGCAACGGACAGGGGCAGGGCTATGGCTACACCTTC.

This clonotype was seen many times. The chain combines TRBV27 with TRBJ2-5; 8 bases match TRBD1. Trimming at V came to 5 bases and at J to 5 bases, leaving 10 bases not matched to a gene. CDR1 is MNHEY, CDR2 SMNVEV, per germline (reference sequence). The CDR3 contains 15 residues. The chain's CDR3 is CASSVQGAGRETQYF. Here the CDR3 DNA reads TGTGCCAGCAGTGTTCAGGGGGCAGGGAGGGAGACCCAGTACTTC.

This clonotype was detected a few times. This sequence joins TRBV12-3 or TRBV12-4 and TRBJ2-7; D not resolved. V shed 6 bases and J shed 1 base, with 16 bases lying between them. There are 15 residues in the CDR3. DNA of the CDR3: TGTGCCAGCAGCCCCCCTAGGATGGAATCCTACGAGCAGTACTTC. It codes for CASSPPRMESYEQYF.

At least ten counts were recorded for this clonotype. The chain links TRBV7-2 to TRBJ2-1; 8 bases are a match to TRBD1. Germline CDR1 SGHTA, CDR2 FQGNSA. V was pared by 1 base and J by 9 bases, with 8 bases of the junction left unmatched. The CDR3 runs 15 residues. The CDR3 loop reads CASSLEGQGAGEQFF. The CDR3 DNA follows: TGTGCCAGCAGCTTAGAGGGCCAGGGGGCTGGTGAGCAGTTCTTC.

In regard to this clonotype: Just one base apart from a much larger clone, this may be a read error. V usage is TRBV10-3 and J usage is TRBJ2-7; possibly TRBD2 for D (5 bases). CDR3 length: 14 residues. The germline V gene encodes CDR1 ENHRY and CDR2 SYGVKD. For the CDR3, the DNA is TGTGCCCTCAGTGATCTTTCCGGAGGCTACGAGCAGTACTTC. Translating it yields CALSDLSGGYEQYF.

This clonotype was seen many times. The rearrangement joins TRBV9 to TRBJ2-2, with D tentatively TRBD1 or TRBD2 (5 bases each). The germline CDR1 and CDR2 sequences are SGDLS and YYNGEE. This CDR3 region has 16 residues. The V gene lost 0 bases and the J gene lost 4 bases, with 13 bases spanning the gap. The CDR3 nucleotides are TGTGCCAGCAGCGTAGTAGTGGGACGGTCCACCGGGGAGCTGTTTTTT. Translation: CASSVVVGRSTGELFF.

This clonotype was counted once. A much larger clone lies one base from this, so it may be a read error. The chain uses TRBV28 and TRBJ2-2; 7 bases map to TRBD1. V lost 6 bases and J lost 7; bases outside the gene matches: 11. The CDR3 has 15 amino acids. Germline CDR1 is MDHEN and CDR2 is SYDVKM. CDR3 residues: CASRAIGGNDGELFF. CDR3 DNA sequence: TGTGCCAGCAGGGCGATAGGGGGCAATGACGGGGAGCTGTTTTTT.

The sample holds many counts of this clonotype. This chain connects TRBV5-1 to TRBJ2-5; TRBD2 matches 14 bases. The CDR3 consists of 16 residues. The V gene end was trimmed by 4 bases and the J gene end by 5 bases; junction bases not matched to a gene: 7. CDR1 and CDR2 (germline): SGHRS, YFSETQ. This CDR3 is CASSASGLAGVETQYF. CDR3 coding DNA: TGCGCCAGCAGCGCCTCGGGACTAGCGGGAGTGGAGACCCAGTACTTC.

This clonotype was observed at least ten times. The chain is built from TRBV6-5 and TRBJ2-1; 8 nucleotides match TRBD2. The trim removed 5 bases at V and 7 bases at J, leaving 10 bases unmatched. The CDR3 runs 15 residues. The germline V gene has CDR1 MNHEY and CDR2 SVGAGI. The DNA for the CDR3 is TGTGCCAGCAGTCCTTGGAGCGGGAGAGATAATGAGCAGTTCTTC. As protein: CASSPWSGRDNEQFF.

The chain carries TRBV2 and TRBJ2-2; the D gene is possibly TRBD1 (6 bases). Germline-derived CDR1 and CDR2 are SNHLY and FYNNEI. V shed 3 bases and J shed 3 bases, with 11 bases lying between them. CDR3 length equals 15 residues. Here the CDR3 DNA reads TGTGCCAGCAGTGAGTTTAGGACAGACACCGGGGAGCTGTTTTTT. Protein product: CASSEFRTDTGELFF.

This clonotype was seen ten or more times. DNA for the CDR3: TGCAGTGCTGACGGACAGGGCCTAGACTATGGCTACACCTTC. This gives the protein CSADGQGLDYGYTF. The chain has TRBV20-1 and TRBJ1-2; 8 nucleotides line up with TRBD1. Germline V CDR1 and CDR2: DFQATT, SNEGSKA (reference sequence). This CDR3 comprises 14 residues. The V segment lost 5 bases and the J segment 3 bases; nucleotides outside the gene matches: 8.

There are many counts of this clonotype. The J gene is TRBJ1-1, the V gene TRBV27; no firm D call. Germline CDR1 reads MNHEY; CDR2 reads SMNVEV (reference sequence). This CDR3 contains 12 residues. The ends were cut back, 3 bases at V and 6 bases at J, with 8 bases in the middle. The CDR3 loop reads CASSFVGSEAFF. In DNA, the CDR3 is TGTGCCAGCAGTTTTGTGGGGTCTGAAGCTTTCTTT.

Worth noting for this clonotype: A single base separates this from a much larger clone, so it may be a read error. The chain has TRBV5-1 and TRBJ2-3; 8 bases fit TRBD2. Germline V lookup: CDR1 SGHRS, CDR2 YFSETQ. This CDR3 has 16 residues. J was trimmed by 2 bases and V by 2 bases; bases with no gene match: 7. Here the CDR3 reads CASSFYRGGTTDTQYF. The CDR3, as DNA: TGCGCCAGCAGCTTCTATCGCGGGGGGACCACAGATACGCAGTATTTT.